Each of the 20 T cell receptor beta chains below was sequenced from the same sample in a study of T cell changes during pregnancy in multiple sclerosis. The assay was immunoSEQ multiplex PCR, and TCRdb's table has in-frame clones only and misses some. The table includes 20,000 to 25,000 clones, approximately 93% detected once. This specimen consisted of CD4+ T cells from peripheral blood mononuclear cells, obtained after pregnancy. The receptors stem from a female donor in good health, enrolled as a control in a pregnancy study.

The genes are TRBV2 and TRBJ2-7, with TRBD2 matching over 9 bases. The CDR3 length is 13 residues. The V and J ends lost 8 bases and 3 bases, in that order; junction bases with no gene match: 5. Germline-derived CDR1 and CDR2 are SNHLY and FYNNEI. The CDR3 is CASGGTSYYEQYF. For the CDR3, the DNA is TGTGCCAGCGGTGGGACTAGCTACTACGAGCAGTACTTC. Using reference TRBV2 and TRBJ2-7 for the parts outside the CDR3, the full variable domain is EPEVTQTPSHQVTQMGQEVILRCVPISNHLYFYWYRQILGQKVEFLVSFYNNEISEKSEIFDDQFSVERPDGSNFTLKIRSTKLEDSAMYFCASGGTSYYEQYFGPGTRLTVT.

The rearrangement links TRBV9 to TRBJ2-7, with D possibly TRBD1 on 5 matching bases. Trimming pared 3 bases from V and 3 bases from J, leaving 13 bases between. The CDR3 contains 14 residues. In germline, CDR1 is SGDLS, CDR2 YYNGEE. The CDR3 loop reads CASSGDADNYEQYF. CDR3 in DNA: TGTGCCAGCAGCGGGGATGCGGACAACTACGAGCAGTACTTC. The full variable domain, completed using reference TRBV9 and TRBJ2-7, is DSGVTQTPKHLITATGQRVTLRCSPRSGDLSVYWYQQSLDQGLQFLIQYYNGEERAKGNILERFSAQQFPDLHSELNLSSLELGDSALYFCASSGDADNYEQYFGPGTRLTVT.

V and J are TRBV5-1 and TRBJ1-5, with unresolved D. This CDR3 is 13 amino acids long. Germline values: CDR1 SGHRS, CDR2 YFSETQ. Trimming removed 4 bases at V and 6 bases at J, with 11 bases between. CDR3 sequence reads: CASSEDLGQPQHF. CDR3 nucleotides: TGCGCCAGCAGCGAGGACTTGGGTCAGCCCCAGCATTTT. The full variable domain, with the rest looked up from reference TRBV5-1 and TRBJ1-5, is KAGVTQTPRYLIKTRGQQVTLSCSPISGHRSVSWYQQTPGQGLQFLFEYFSETQRNKGNFPGRFSGRQFSNSRSEMNVSTLELGDSALYLCASSEDLGQPQHFGDGTRLSIL.

The V gene is TRBV5-4, the J gene TRBJ2-1; possible D gene TRBD1, 5 bases. The V gene's germline CDR1 is SGHNT and CDR2 YYREEE (reference sequence). Trimming took 4 bases from V and 5 from J, leaving 10 bases between them. The CDR3 is 13 amino acids. DNA for the CDR3: TGTGCCAGCAGCCCTCAACAGGACAATGAGCAGTTCTTC. This gives the protein CASSPQQDNEQFF.

J is TRBJ2-2 and V is TRBV30; 7 nucleotides align to TRBD1. V shed 2 bases and J 0 bases; nucleotides not matched to a gene: 3. Germline V lookup: CDR1 GTSNPN, CDR2 SVGIG (reference sequence). The CDR3 is made up of 15 amino acids. The CDR3 DNA reads as TGTGCCTGGAGTCGGGACAGCCCGAACACCGGGGAGCTGTTTTTT. Translating gives CAWSRDSPNTGELFF.

The rearrangement joins TRBV10-3 to TRBJ2-4; possibly TRBD2 for D (6 bases). The V gene lost 3 bases and the J gene lost 8 bases, with 20 bases spanning the gap. Germline-derived CDR1 and CDR2 are ENHRY and SYGVKD. The CDR3 has 16 residues. The CDR3 nucleotides read TGTGCCATCAGTGACCCCCAGGGCGGGGTGAAAGACATTCAGTACTTC. Translated, it gives CAISDPQGGVKDIQYF.

J is TRBJ2-7 and V is TRBV7-9; D remains unclear. The CDR3 covers 16 residues. CDR1 is SEHNR, CDR2 FQNEAQ, per germline (reference sequence). The V gene lost 5 bases and the J gene lost 1 base, with 18 bases spanning the gap. In DNA form, the CDR3 reads TGTGCCAGCAGCCCAGGAAGGCAGGTCTCATCCTACGAGCAGTACTTC. It translates to CASSPGRQVSSYEQYF.

This chain uses TRBV18 with TRBJ2-3; possibly TRBD2 for D (5 bases). Germline CDR1 reads KGHSH; CDR2 reads LQKENI. The CDR3 runs to 13 residues. V lost 3 bases, J lost 5 bases, and 9 bases lay in between. CDR3 loop: CASSPSAGDTQYF. As DNA, the CDR3 is TGTGCCAGCTCACCGTCGGCGGGAGATACGCAGTATTTT.

The chain links TRBV18 to TRBJ2-5; 7 bases agree with TRBD2. The CDR3 consists of 14 residues. V dropped 6 bases and J dropped 4; count of bases not matched to a gene: 8. Germline-derived CDR1 and CDR2 are KGHSH and LQKENI. The CDR3 reads CASSPDGGGETQYF. For the CDR3, the DNA is TGTGCCAGCTCCCCAGATGGGGGGGGAGAGACCCAGTACTTC.

J is TRBJ2-5 and V is TRBV4-1, with D possibly being TRBD2 (5 bases). This CDR3 contains 16 residues. The V gene's germline CDR1 is MGHRA and CDR2 YSYEKL. V lost 1 base and J lost 8, with 20 bases in between. The CDR3 DNA sequence: TGCGCCAGCAGCCAAGGCCCGGGATTCGGGTTTGACACCCAGTACTTC. Translation gives CASSQGPGFGFDTQYF.

V and J are TRBV6-1 and TRBJ1-5; no definite D call. Trimming took off 3 bases at V and 3 bases at J, with 9 bases between the two ends. The V gene's germline CDR1 is MNHNS and CDR2 SASEGT. The CDR3 has 14 residues. CDR3 coding DNA: TGTGCCAGCAGTGATGCGGGGTTCAATCAGCCCCAGCATTTT. Its protein product is CASSDAGFNQPQHF.

The J gene is TRBJ1-5, the V gene TRBV7-9; unclear D gene. Germline CDR1 reads SEHNR; CDR2 reads FQNEAQ (reference sequence). Trimming removed 2 bases from V and 2 bases from J, with 4 bases in between. The CDR3 contains 13 residues. The CDR3 nucleotides are TGTGCCAGCAGCTTATCCGGCAATCAGCCCCAGCATTTT. Amino acids: CASSLSGNQPQHF.

The table lists this clone with a count of one. V and J are TRBV5-1 and TRBJ2-2, with TRBD1 matching over 9 bases. The CDR3 covers 18 residues. Germline CDR1 is SGHRS and CDR2 is YFSETQ. V was pared by 0 bases and J by 6 bases, with 12 bases of the junction left unmatched. The CDR3 sequence: CASSLAGQGLSRPGELFF. The CDR3 DNA reads TGCGCCAGCAGCTTGGCGGGACAGGGTCTTTCCCGCCCCGGGGAGCTGTTTTTT.

This chain uses TRBV7-9 with TRBJ2-7; 9 nucleotides agree with TRBD1. J was trimmed by 3 bases and V by 7 bases; bases with no gene match: 13. Germline CDR1 is SEHNR and CDR2 is FQNEAQ (reference sequence). This CDR3 has 16 residues. The chain's CDR3 is CASTHGGTGTNYEQYF. CDR3 nucleotide sequence: TGTGCCAGCACCCATGGTGGGACAGGGACCAACTACGAGCAGTACTTC.

The rearrangement joins TRBV28 to TRBJ1-5; the match to TRBD1 covers 9 bases. Germline values: CDR1 MDHEN, CDR2 SYDVKM. CDR3 length equals 16 residues. The V gene end was trimmed by 4 bases and the J gene end by 6 bases; junction bases not matched to a gene: 10. The DNA for the CDR3 is TGTGCCAGCAGTTCCGGGGACAGGGTGTACGTTCAGCCCCAGCATTTT. This encodes CASSSGDRVYVQPQHF. The full variable domain, rest sourced from reference TRBV28 and TRBJ1-5, is DVKVTQSSRYLVKRTGEKVFLECVQDMDHENMFWYRQDPGLGLRLIYFSYDVKMKEKGDIPEGYSVSREKKERFSLILESASTNQTSMYLCASSSGDRVYVQPQHFGDGTRLSIL.

The rearrangement joins TRBV19 to TRBJ1-2; 8 nucleotides line up with TRBD1. Trimming took 7 bases from V and 2 from J; bases not matched to a gene: 6. CDR3 length: 14 amino acids. Germline CDR1 and CDR2: LNHDA and SQIVND (reference sequence). The CDR3 region is CASIRDRTNYGYTF. CDR3 sequence (DNA): TGTGCCAGTATTCGGGACAGGACGAACTATGGCTACACCTTC.

The J gene is TRBJ2-2, the V gene TRBV7-9, with 8 nucleotides matching TRBD1. V gave up 4 bases and J gave up 3 bases; unmatched junction bases: 1. Germline CDR1 and CDR2: SEHNR and FQNEAQ (reference sequence). CDR3 length equals 14 residues. CDR3 sequence reads: CASSSDRDTGELFF. CDR3 sequence (DNA): TGTGCCAGCAGCTCGGACAGGGACACCGGGGAGCTGTTTTTT.

This chain uses TRBV5-5 with TRBJ1-1; D ambiguous. Germline CDR1 is SGHKS and CDR2 is YYEKEE (reference sequence). CDR3 size: 14 residues. Trimming cost V 4 bases and J 5 bases, with 15 bases left between them. CDR3 DNA: TGTGCCAGCAGCCCAGGCACGCATGGGACTGAAGCTTTCTTT. Translated: CASSPGTHGTEAFF.

The chain joins TRBV19 to TRBJ1-2, with D possibly matching TRBD1 (6 bases). Trimming stripped 3 bases from V and 7 bases from J, with 18 bases between. This CDR3 is built from 15 residues. The germline V gene encodes CDR1 LNHDA and CDR2 SQIVND (reference sequence). The DNA for the CDR3 is TGTGCCAGTAGTATCCGGGACACCGTCCGCAGTGGCTACACCTTC. Protein sequence: CASSIRDTVRSGYTF.

In its sample, this clone ranks as medium-sized. The V and J genes are TRBV6-5 and TRBJ1-3; no clear D gene. In germline, CDR1 is MNHEY, CDR2 SVGAGI. The length of the CDR3 is 14 residues. V shed 10 bases and J shed 0 bases, with 13 bases lying between them. CDR3 DNA sequence: TGTGCCACCTCCTCCACCTACTCTGGAAACACCATATATTTT. Protein sequence: CATSSTYSGNTIYF.